This TCR beta chain originates from a study of T cell repertoires in cytomegalovirus infection. General study results and limits: CMV-specific TCR beta clonotypes restricted by HLA-C dominated the ex vivo response.

TCRdb itself ran the reads through MiXCR, one entry per CDR3 protein. The sample contains about 570,000 distinct CDR3 sequences, about 40% of which appear only once. In the case of this clonotype: Its antigen is unidentified.

CDR1 is MNHNS and CDR2 is SASEGT in the germline V gene. This CDR3 has 14 residues. The V and J ends lost 5 bases and 4 bases, in that order; junction bases with no gene match: 3. This chain joins TRBV6-1 and TRBJ1-1, with 11 bases identical to TRBD1. The specimen was cultured PBMCs, collected from culture after CMV antigen stimulation. This sequence originates from a human donor in good health (CMV status not recorded). Some clones in this sample may be carry-over from other donors' samples. For the CDR3, the DNA is TGTGCCAGCAGTTGGGACAGGGGGTCCACTGAAGCTTTCTTT. Amino acids: CASSWDRGSTEAFF.